Shown below are 21 T cell receptor beta chains from a single sample sequenced in a study of metastatic and nonmetastatic thyroid tumors. No treatment of any kind had been given to any patient before thyroid surgery. TCRdb redid the clone calls on the PCR reads using MiXCR. The sample carries approximately 9,000 clones, approximately 34% recorded once. The specimen was tumor tissue. The source is a female donor with papillary thyroid cancer or a benign thyroid nodule (not recorded which). Some clones in this sample may be carry-over from other donors' samples.

This clone has more than one count but fewer than ten. The genes are TRBV6-1 and TRBJ2-7; the D gene is possibly TRBD2 (5 bases). This CDR3 has 11 amino acids. From germline, CDR1 is MNHNS and CDR2 SASEGT. Between the trimmed V and J ends, which lost 8 bases and 5 bases, there was a span of 10 bases. CDR3 bases: TGTGCCAGCCAACTAGACCACGAGCAGTACTTC. Amino acids: CASQLDHEQYF.

The V gene is TRBV7-9, the J gene TRBJ2-2, with D maybe TRBD2 (6 bases). The CDR3 covers 14 residues. Per germline, CDR1 SEHNR and CDR2 FQNEAQ (reference sequence). Trimming took 4 bases from V and 6 from J, leaving 12 bases between them. The CDR3 nucleotides read TGTGCCAGCAGCTCCGGGACTGGGGCCGGGGAGCTGTTTTTT. It yields the protein CASSSGTGAGELFF.

The CDR3 spells CASSRVAGGPYNEQFF. DNA for the CDR3: TGTGCCAGCAGTCGGGTAGCGGGAGGGCCCTACAATGAGCAGTTCTTC. The chain employs TRBV28 and TRBJ2-1, with 11 bases aligning to TRBD2. The V gene end was trimmed by 5 bases and the J gene end by 2 bases; junction bases not matched to a gene: 5. The CDR3 length is 16 residues. The germline V gene has CDR1 MDHEN and CDR2 SYDVKM.

This sequence joins TRBV6-1 and TRBJ2-7; tentative D call: TRBD2 (5 bases). This CDR3 is built from 13 residues. Germline values: CDR1 MNHNS, CDR2 SASEGT. The germline V and J ends were trimmed by 5 bases and 4 bases, with 12 bases remaining between them. CDR3 sequence (DNA): TGTGCCAGCAGTCCCAAAGCGGTTTACGAGCAGTACGTC. Residues: CASSPKAVYEQYV.

Within the sample, this clone is medium-sized. V usage is TRBV2 and J usage is TRBJ2-2; possibly TRBD1 for D (5 bases). Trimming pared 2 bases from V and 7 bases from J, leaving 8 bases between. The CDR3 spans 13 residues. From germline, CDR1 is SNHLY and CDR2 FYNNEI. This chain's CDR3 is CASSEPGNGELFF. CDR3 bases: TGTGCCAGCAGTGAACCAGGGAACGGGGAGCTGTTTTTT.

This clone was recorded a few times. This chain connects TRBV2 to TRBJ1-1; D unresolved. The V end lost 8 bases, the J end lost 3 bases, and 4 bases lay between the germline ends. This CDR3 has 10 residues. Germline loops: CDR1 SNHLY, CDR2 FYNNEI. This chain's CDR3 is CASGYTEAFF. The CDR3 nucleotides are TGTGCCAGCGGGTACACTGAAGCTTTCTTT. The variable domain in full, completed from reference TRBV2 and TRBJ1-1, reads EPEVTQTPSHQVTQMGQEVILRCVPISNHLYFYWYRQILGQKVEFLVSFYNNEISEKSEIFDDQFSVERPDGSNFTLKIRSTKLEDSAMYFCASGYTEAFFGQGTRLTVV.

By share, this clone counts as medium-sized. The chain joins TRBV5-1 to TRBJ2-6; D might be TRBD2 (6 bases). Germline CDR1 reads SGHRS; CDR2 reads YFSETQ. The V gene lost 0 bases and the J gene lost 8 bases, with 12 bases spanning the gap. This CDR3 comprises 15 residues. The CDR3 sequence is CASSLVGGGTNVLTF. The CDR3 bases are TGCGCCAGCAGCTTGGTCGGTGGGGGGACCAACGTCCTGACTTTC.

This rearrangement joins TRBV11-3 to TRBJ2-2; no clear D. The V and J ends lost 2 bases and 7 bases respectively, with 8 bases between them. The CDR3 extends over 13 amino acids. Germline CDR1 reads SGHNT; CDR2 reads YENEEA. This chain's CDR3 is CASSLNQIGELFF. The DNA of the CDR3 is TGTGCCAGCAGCTTAAATCAAATCGGGGAGCTGTTTTTT.

This clone was counted a few times. This chain links TRBV14 with TRBJ1-1; no clear D. Trimming left V 4 bases short and J 3 bases short, with 18 bases between. This CDR3 has 16 residues. Germline assignment: CDR1 SGHDN and CDR2 FVKESK. CDR3 DNA sequence: TGTGCCAGCAGCCCCTCCCAAGCGGGGTTGGACACTGAAGCTTTCTTT. Translation: CASSPSQAGLDTEAFF.

The chain links TRBV6-6 to TRBJ1-2, with a tentative D call TRBD1 (5 bases). The CDR3 is 16 residues long. V was pared by 2 bases and J by 5 bases, with 18 bases between. The germline CDR1 and CDR2 sequences are MNHNY and SVGAGI (reference sequence). This CDR3 is CASSYPERDGAYGYTF. In nucleotides, the CDR3 is TGTGCCAGCAGTTACCCAGAACGGGACGGCGCTTATGGCTACACCTTC.

This clone was observed a few times. The chain employs TRBV28 and TRBJ1-4; D call uncertain. The CDR3 runs 15 residues. The V and J ends lost 3 bases and 3 bases respectively, with 11 bases between them. Germline V lookup: CDR1 MDHEN, CDR2 SYDVKM. CDR3 amino acids: CASSFGDGANEKLFF. For the CDR3, the DNA is TGTGCCAGCAGTTTTGGAGATGGGGCTAATGAAAAACTGTTTTTT.

This clone was observed at least ten times. The gene calls are TRBV7-8 and TRBJ1-4; 7 bases line up with TRBD1. Germline loops: CDR1 SGHVS, CDR2 FQNEAQ. The CDR3 has 15 amino acids. Trimming cost V 1 base and J 5 bases; bases outside gene matches: 4. The CDR3 here is CASSLEGQQNEKLFF. The CDR3 DNA is TGTGCCAGCAGCTTAGAGGGACAGCAGAATGAAAAACTGTTTTTT. The full variable domain, its missing parts supplied by reference TRBV7-8 and TRBJ1-4, is GAGVSQSPRYKVAKRGQDVALRCDPISGHVSLFWYQQALGQGPEFLTYFQNEAQLDKSGLPSDRFFAERPEGSVSTLKIQRTQQEDSAVYLCASSLEGQQNEKLFFGSGTQLSVL.

The chain couples TRBV19 to TRBJ1-6; 10 nucleotides align to TRBD1. Germline CDR1 is LNHDA and CDR2 is SQIVND (reference sequence). Germline trimming cut 3 bases from V and 6 bases from J; bases unmatched to any gene: 2. The CDR3 consists of 15 residues. As DNA, the CDR3 is TGTGCCAGTAGTATCGGGACAGGGGTTAATTCACCCCTCCACTTT. Translating gives CASSIGTGVNSPLHF.

The chain recombines TRBV5-1 with TRBJ2-7; 12 bases are shared with TRBD2. V lost 6 bases, J lost 2 bases, and 6 bases stayed unmatched. This CDR3 has 15 residues. CDR1 is SGHRS and CDR2 is YFSETQ in the germline V gene. The chain's CDR3 is CASISRLAGAYEQYF. CDR3 nucleotide sequence: TGCGCCAGCATCTCGAGACTAGCGGGAGCCTACGAGCAGTACTTC. Full variable domain (rest looked up from reference TRBV5-1 and TRBJ2-7): KAGVTQTPRYLIKTRGQQVTLSCSPISGHRSVSWYQQTPGQGLQFLFEYFSETQRNKGNFPGRFSGRQFSNSRSEMNVSTLELGDSALYLCASISRLAGAYEQYFGPGTRLTVT.

This clone is medium-sized within its sample. CDR3 in amino acids: CASSLGQGSNQPQHF. In DNA form, the CDR3 reads TGTGCCAGCAGTTTGGGACAGGGGTCCAATCAGCCCCAGCATTTT. The chain couples TRBV28 to TRBJ1-5; 10 bases map to TRBD1. V lost 3 bases, J lost 3 bases, and 2 bases stayed unmatched. CDR1 and CDR2 from the germline V gene are MDHEN and SYDVKM. This CDR3 has 15 amino acids. Filled out from reference TRBV28 and TRBJ1-5, the complete variable domain reads DVKVTQSSRYLVKRTGEKVFLECVQDMDHENMFWYRQDPGLGLRLIYFSYDVKMKEKGDIPEGYSVSREKKERFSLILESASTNQTSMYLCASSLGQGSNQPQHFGDGTRLSIL.

This chain links TRBV27 with TRBJ1-5; 8 bases agree with TRBD1. Germline V gene sequence: CDR1 MNHEY, CDR2 SMNVEV (reference sequence). Losses at the gene ends were 5 bases for V and 4 bases for J; bases not matched to a gene: 4. CDR3 length: 14 amino acids. CDR3 in DNA: TGTGCCAGCAGTCCCCGACAGGGGAATCAGCCCCAGCATTTT. This gives the protein CASSPRQGNQPQHF.

The chain combines TRBV20-1 with TRBJ2-1, with D possibly being TRBD2 (5 bases). The CDR3 length is 11 residues. Trimming left V 6 bases short and J 7 bases short, with 10 bases between. Per germline, CDR1 DFQATT and CDR2 SNEGSKA (reference sequence). The CDR3 sequence is CSAGLENEQFF. The CDR3 nucleotides read TGCAGTGCAGGACTGGAAAATGAGCAGTTCTTC.

A note on this clone: Within the sample, other DNA sequences also encode this same CDR3. The CDR3 bases are TGTGCCAGCAGCGGGCTGGTAAAGGGCACGGGTAAGAACACTGAAGCTTTCTTT. Its translation: CASSGLVKGTGKNTEAFF. The V and J genes are TRBV7-8 and TRBJ1-1, with D uncertain. CDR1 and CDR2 from the germline V gene are SGHVS and FQNEAQ. Trimming left V 5 bases short and J 1 base short, with 23 bases between. This CDR3 has 18 residues.

The chain is built from TRBV6-2 or TRBV6-3 and TRBJ2-5; 8 bases fit TRBD2. Looked up from germline, CDR1 is MNHEY and CDR2 is SVGEGT. CDR3 length: 14 amino acids. Trimming took 6 bases from V and 1 from J; bases not matched to a gene: 4. The CDR3 sequence: CASSSLAGQETQYF. The CDR3 DNA reads as TGTGCCAGCAGCTCCCTAGCGGGCCAAGAGACCCAGTACTTC.

V is TRBV15 and J is TRBJ2-7; 13 bases line up with TRBD2. V was pared by 8 bases and J by 6 bases, with 4 bases of the junction left unmatched. Germline CDR1 LNHNV, CDR2 YYDKDF (reference sequence). This CDR3 comprises 13 residues. The CDR3 bases are TGTGCCACCCAAGGACTAGCGGGAGTCGAGCAGTACTTC. Encoded protein: CATQGLAGVEQYF.

This clone rates as medium-sized. The chain recombines TRBV28 with TRBJ2-1; 9 bases line up with TRBD1. Germline CDR1 and CDR2: MDHEN and SYDVKM. The CDR3 covers 16 residues. V was clipped by 6 bases and J by 5 bases; unmatched bases: 11. The CDR3 coding sequence is TGTGCCAGCAGGCCTAGACAGGGGGATTATGACAATGAGCAGTTCTTC. This encodes CASRPRQGDYDNEQFF.